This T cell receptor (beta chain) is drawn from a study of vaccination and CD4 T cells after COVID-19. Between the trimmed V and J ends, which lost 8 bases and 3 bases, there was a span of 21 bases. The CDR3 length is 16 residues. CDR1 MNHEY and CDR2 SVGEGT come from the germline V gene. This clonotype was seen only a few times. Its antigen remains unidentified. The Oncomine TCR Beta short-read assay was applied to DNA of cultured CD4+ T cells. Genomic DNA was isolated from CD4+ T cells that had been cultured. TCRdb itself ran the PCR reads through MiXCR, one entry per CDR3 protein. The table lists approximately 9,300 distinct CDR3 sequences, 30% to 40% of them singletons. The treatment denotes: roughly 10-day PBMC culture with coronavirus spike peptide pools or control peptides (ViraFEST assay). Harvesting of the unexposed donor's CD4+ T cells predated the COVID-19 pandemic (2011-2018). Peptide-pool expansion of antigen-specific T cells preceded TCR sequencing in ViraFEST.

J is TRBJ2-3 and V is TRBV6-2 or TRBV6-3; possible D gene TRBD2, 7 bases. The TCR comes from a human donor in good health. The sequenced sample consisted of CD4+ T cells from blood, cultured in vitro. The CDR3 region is CASRWTRGRETDTQYF. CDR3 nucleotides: TGTGCCAGCCGGTGGACGCGGGGGCGAGAGACAGATACGCAGTATTTT.